This T cell receptor beta chain was sequenced for a study of control samples from healthy donors and cancer patients. This clone was picked up a small number of times. Some clones are missing from TCRdb's copy, which holds only in-frame ones; the method was immunoSEQ multiplex PCR. The table records 150,000 or so clones, almost 90% of them present only once. The receptor's source is a young man in good health. Sample: blood.

DNA of the CDR3: TGTGCCAGCAGTGTAGCTGAAAACACCGGGGAGCTGTTTTTT. Translation gives CASSVAENTGELFF. V is TRBV7-9 and J is TRBJ2-2, with D hard to call. The V gene lost 6 bases and the J gene lost 2 bases, with 10 bases spanning the gap. Germline lookup yields CDR1 SEHNR and CDR2 FQNEAQ (reference sequence). CDR3 length: 14 residues.